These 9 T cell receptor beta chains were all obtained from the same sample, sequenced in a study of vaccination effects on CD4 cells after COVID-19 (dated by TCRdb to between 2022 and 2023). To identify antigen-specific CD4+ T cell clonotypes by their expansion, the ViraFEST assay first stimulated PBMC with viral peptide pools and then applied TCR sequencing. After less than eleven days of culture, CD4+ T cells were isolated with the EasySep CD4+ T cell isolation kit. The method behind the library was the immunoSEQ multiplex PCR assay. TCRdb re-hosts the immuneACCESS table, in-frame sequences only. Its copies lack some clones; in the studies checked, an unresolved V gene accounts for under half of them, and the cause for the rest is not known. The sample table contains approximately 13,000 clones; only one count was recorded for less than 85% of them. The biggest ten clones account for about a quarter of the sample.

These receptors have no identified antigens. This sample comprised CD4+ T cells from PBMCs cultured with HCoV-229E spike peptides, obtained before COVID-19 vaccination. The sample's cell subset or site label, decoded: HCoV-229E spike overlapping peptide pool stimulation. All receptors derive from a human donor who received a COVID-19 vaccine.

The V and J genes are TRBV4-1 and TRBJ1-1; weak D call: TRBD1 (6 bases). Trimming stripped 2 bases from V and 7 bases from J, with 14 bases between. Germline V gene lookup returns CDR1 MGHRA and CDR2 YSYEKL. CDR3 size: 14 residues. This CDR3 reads CASSQPPQDSEAFF. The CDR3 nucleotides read TGCGCCAGCAGCCAACCCCCGCAGGACAGTGAAGCTTTCTTT.

CDR3: CASSSLDGGGGKLFF. Here the CDR3 DNA reads TGCGCCAGCAGCTCCCTGGATGGAGGGGGGGGAAAACTGTTTTTT. The rearrangement uses TRBV5-1 and TRBJ1-4; D perhaps matches TRBD1 (6 bases). Between the trimmed V and J ends, which lost 3 bases and 10 bases, there was a span of 19 bases. Germline assignment: CDR1 SGHRS and CDR2 YFSETQ. The CDR3 sequence is 15 residues long.

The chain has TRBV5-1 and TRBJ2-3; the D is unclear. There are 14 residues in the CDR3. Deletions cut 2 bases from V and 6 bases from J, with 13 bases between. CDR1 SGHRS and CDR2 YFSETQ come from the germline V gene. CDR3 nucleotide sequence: TGCGCCAGCAGCTTAGATAAAGTCGCCGATACGCAGTATTTT. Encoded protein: CASSLDKVADTQYF.

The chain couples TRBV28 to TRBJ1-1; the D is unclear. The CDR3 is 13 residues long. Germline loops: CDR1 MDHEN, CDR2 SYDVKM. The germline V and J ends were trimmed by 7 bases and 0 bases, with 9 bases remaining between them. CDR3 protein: CASTGPMNTEAFF. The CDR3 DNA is TGTGCCAGCACCGGACCTATGAACACTGAAGCTTTCTTT.

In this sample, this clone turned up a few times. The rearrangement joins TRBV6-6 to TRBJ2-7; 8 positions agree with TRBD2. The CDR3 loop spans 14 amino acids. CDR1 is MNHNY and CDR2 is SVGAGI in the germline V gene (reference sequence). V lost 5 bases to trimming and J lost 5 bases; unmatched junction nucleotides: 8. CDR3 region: CASSPAGVTHEQYF. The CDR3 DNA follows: TGTGCCAGCAGTCCAGCGGGAGTGACCCACGAGCAGTACTTC.

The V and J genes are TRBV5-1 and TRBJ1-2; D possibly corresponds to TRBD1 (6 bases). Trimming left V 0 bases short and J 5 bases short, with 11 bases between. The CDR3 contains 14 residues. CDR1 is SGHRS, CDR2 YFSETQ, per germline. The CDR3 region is CASSLEGEGYGYTF. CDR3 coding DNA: TGCGCCAGCAGCTTGGAGGGGGAAGGGTATGGCTACACCTTC. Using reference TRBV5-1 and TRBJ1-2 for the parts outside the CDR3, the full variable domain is KAGVTQTPRYLIKTRGQQVTLSCSPISGHRSVSWYQQTPGQGLQFLFEYFSETQRNKGNFPGRFSGRQFSNSRSEMNVSTLELGDSALYLCASSLEGEGYGYTFGSGTRLTVV.

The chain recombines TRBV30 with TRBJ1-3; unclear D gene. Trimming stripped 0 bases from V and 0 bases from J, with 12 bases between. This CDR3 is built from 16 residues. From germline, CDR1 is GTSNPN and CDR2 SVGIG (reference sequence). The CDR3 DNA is TGTGCCTGGAGTGTACGAGGGTATAGCTCTGGAAACACCATATATTTT. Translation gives CAWSVRGYSSGNTIYF.

CDR3 nucleotides: TGTGCCACCAGCAGAGAGCGGGGGCCGGGTTCACCCCTCCACTTT. It specifies CATSRERGPGSPLHF. The chain joins TRBV15 to TRBJ1-6; possibly TRBD1 for D (6 bases). V gave up 0 bases and J gave up 9 bases, with 12 bases separating them. This CDR3 is 15 amino acids long. Per germline, CDR1 LNHNV and CDR2 YYDKDF (reference sequence).

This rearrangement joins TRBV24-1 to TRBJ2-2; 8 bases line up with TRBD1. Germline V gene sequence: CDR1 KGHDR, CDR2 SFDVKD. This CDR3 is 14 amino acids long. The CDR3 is CDPQGALNTGELFF. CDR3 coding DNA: TGTGACCCCCAGGGGGCGCTGAACACCGGGGAGCTGTTTTTT.